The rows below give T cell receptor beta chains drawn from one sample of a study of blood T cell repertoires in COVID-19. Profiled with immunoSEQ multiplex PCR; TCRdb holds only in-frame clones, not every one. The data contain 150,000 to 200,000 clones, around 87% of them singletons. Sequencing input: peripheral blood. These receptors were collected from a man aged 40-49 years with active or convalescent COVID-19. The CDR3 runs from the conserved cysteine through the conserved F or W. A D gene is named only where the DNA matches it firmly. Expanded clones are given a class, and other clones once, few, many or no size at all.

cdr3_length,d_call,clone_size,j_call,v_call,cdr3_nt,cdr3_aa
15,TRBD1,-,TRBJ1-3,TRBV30,TGTGCCCGCAGATCGGGGACAGGGACTGGAAACACCATATATTTT,CARRSGTGTGNTIYF
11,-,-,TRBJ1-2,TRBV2,TGTGCCAGCACGCGGAACTATGGCTACACCTTC,CASTRNYGYTF
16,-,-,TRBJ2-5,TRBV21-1,TGTGCCAGCAGCAAATGGGCGGGGGTGCCTCAAGAGACCCAGTACTTC,CASSKWAGVPQETQYF
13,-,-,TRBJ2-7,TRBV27,TGTGCCAGCAGTTTAGAGGAGGGGATCAAGCAGTACTTC,CASSLEEGIKQYF
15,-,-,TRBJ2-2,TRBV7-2,TGTGCCAGCAGCGGACCTCAGGGATTCCACGGGGAGCTGTTTTTT,CASSGPQGFHGELFF
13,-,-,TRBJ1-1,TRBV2,TGTGCCAGCAGCAAAGGGGGGAACACTGAAGCTTTCTTT,CASSKGGNTEAFF
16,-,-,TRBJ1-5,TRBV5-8,TGTGCCAGCACCCACAGGGTTTGGGAAAGCAATCAGCCCCAGCATTTT,CASTHRVWESNQPQHF
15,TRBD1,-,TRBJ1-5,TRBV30,TGTGCCTGGAGTGTATCAGGGGGTAGCAATCAGCCCCAGCATTTT,CAWSVSGGSNQPQHF
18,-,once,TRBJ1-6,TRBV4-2,TGTGCCAGCAGCCAAGTCGTCGGATCCGGGAGGGGGGATTCACCCCTCCACTTT,CASSQVVGSGRGDSPLHF
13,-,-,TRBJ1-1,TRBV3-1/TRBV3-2,TGTGCCAGCAGCCAACCCAGAGGGGGTGAAGCTTTCTTT,CASSQPRGGEAFF
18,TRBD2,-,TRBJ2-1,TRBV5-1,TGCGCCAGCAGCTTCCCTCATCGGGGTAGCGGGGGGGCAAATGAGCAGTTCTTC,CASSFPHRGSGGANEQFF
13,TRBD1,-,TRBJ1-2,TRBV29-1,TGCAGCGTTGTTACAGGGGCGAGCTATGGCTACACCTTC,CSVVTGASYGYTF
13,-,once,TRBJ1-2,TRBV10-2,TGCGCCAGCACCGAGGACAGCTTAGAGGGCTACACCTTC,CASTEDSLEGYTF
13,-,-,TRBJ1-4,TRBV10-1,TGCGCCAGCAGCGAAAACAGTAATGAAAAACTGTTTTTT,CASSENSNEKLFF
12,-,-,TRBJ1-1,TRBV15,TGTGCCACCAGTTACGGGGACACTGAAGCTTTCTTT,CATSYGDTEAFF
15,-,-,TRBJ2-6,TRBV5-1,TGCGCCAGCAGCTTGGAACAGGGCGGGGCCAACGTCCTGACTTTC,CASSLEQGGANVLTF
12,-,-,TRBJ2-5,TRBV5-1,TGCGCCAGCAGCCCGACTCAGGAGACCCAGTACTTC,CASSPTQETQYF
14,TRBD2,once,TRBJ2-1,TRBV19,TGTGCCACCCAACTAGCGGGGGCTAACAATGAGCAGTTCTTC,CATQLAGANNEQFF
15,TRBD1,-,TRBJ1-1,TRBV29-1,TGCAGCGTTGCTCCGACGGGACAGCCGAACACTGAAGCTTTCTTT,CSVAPTGQPNTEAFF
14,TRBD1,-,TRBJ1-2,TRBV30,TGTGCCTGGACTCAACAGGGGGCCGGGAGTGGCTACACCTTC,CAWTQQGAGSGYTF
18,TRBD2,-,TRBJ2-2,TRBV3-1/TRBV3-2,TGTGCCAGCAGCCAAGAGGTAGCGGGGGGGTCGTGGACCGGGGAGCTGTTTTTT,CASSQEVAGGSWTGELFF
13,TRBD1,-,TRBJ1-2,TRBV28,TGTGCCAGCAGTTCTACAGGGGGCTTTGGCTACACCTTC,CASSSTGGFGYTF
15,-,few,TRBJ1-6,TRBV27,TGTGCCAGCAGCCTGGGGGGGCGTTATAATTCACCCCTCCACTTT,CASSLGGRYNSPLHF
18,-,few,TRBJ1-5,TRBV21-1,TGTGCCAGCAGCCTACCCCCCCCGCGGGGGATGGGCAATCAGCCCCAGCATTTT,CASSLPPPRGMGNQPQHF
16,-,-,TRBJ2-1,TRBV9,TGTGCCAGCAGCGAGGGACTCGCTAGCCTCGGATTTGAGCAGTTCTTC,CASSEGLASLGFEQFF
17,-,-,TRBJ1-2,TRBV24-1,TGTGCCACCAGTGATTCCGCAAACAGGGAGAACCCCTATGGCTACACCTTC,CATSDSANRENPYGYTF
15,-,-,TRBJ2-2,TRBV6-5,TGTGCCAGCAGTTACTCAATGGGGCGCACCGGGGAGCTGTTTTTT,CASSYSMGRTGELFF
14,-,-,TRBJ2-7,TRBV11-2,TGTGCCAGCAGCTCAACCAGACATAGATACGAGCAGTACTTC,CASSSTRHRYEQYF
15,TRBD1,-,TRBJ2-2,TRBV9,TGTGCCAGCAGCCCATCGACAGGGGTTACCGGGGAGCTGTTTTTT,CASSPSTGVTGELFF
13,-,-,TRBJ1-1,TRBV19,TGTGCCAGTAGAGCAGGGCCAAACACTGAAGCTTTCTTT,CASRAGPNTEAFF
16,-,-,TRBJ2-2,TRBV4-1,TGCGCCAGCAGCCAAGTTAGGGGCCGAAAGGGCGGGGAGCTGTTTTTT,CASSQVRGRKGGELFF
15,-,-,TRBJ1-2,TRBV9,TGTGCCAGCAGCTTCAGACAGTCTACTAACTATGGCTACACCTTC,CASSFRQSTNYGYTF
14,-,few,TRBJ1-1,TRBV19,TGTGCCAGTACCCCCGGGGCAGGGGTCACTGAAGCTTTCTTT,CASTPGAGVTEAFF
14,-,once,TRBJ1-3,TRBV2,TGTGCCAGCTTGCTAGGGGAAGCTGGAAACACCATATATTTT,CASLLGEAGNTIYF
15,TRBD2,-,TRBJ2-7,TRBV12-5,TGTGCTAGTGGTCCGACCCGGGGGGGCCCCCACGAGCAGTACTTC,CASGPTRGGPHEQYF